This T cell receptor (beta chain) is from a study of cytomegalovirus exposure and HLA in healthy donors. Study-wide results and limits: An analysis that was carried out later associated about 17,000 TCR beta sequences with HLA alleles at 0.05 false discovery rate. Among TCR beta chains of equal frequency, HLA-associated ones were more clonally expanded in a later analysis.

Despite likely unrecorded immune exposures, the donors were nominally healthy at the time of sampling. Vbeta (60) and Jbeta (13) primers were used in the PCR. Sequenced by immunoSEQ multiplex PCR; TCRdb stores in-frame clones only, minus some. Of 180,000 or so clones listed, roughly 82% are singletons. Remarks on this clone: Its specificity is not known.

This CDR3 is built from 15 residues. V shed 0 bases and J 5 bases; nucleotides not matched to a gene: 5. The V gene's germline CDR1 is SGHTA and CDR2 FQGNSA. Sequences were obtained from PBMCs. The sequence was collected from a man aged 35 to 55 in good health and CMV-seronegative. The rearrangement uses TRBV7-2 and TRBJ1-2; 8 nucleotides line up with TRBD1. CDR3 bases: TGTGCCAGCAGCTTAGCACAGGGGGGCCTTTATGGCTACACCTTC. Its protein product is CASSLAQGGLYGYTF.